This T cell receptor beta chain was recorded in a study of response to subunit inactivated influenza vaccine. Overall study results and limits: The authors suggested that every seasonal influenza vaccination recruits few new T cells.

Germline V gene sequence: CDR1 SEHNR, CDR2 FQNEAQ (reference sequence). This CDR3 has 17 residues. V trimming: 3 bases; J trimming: 6 bases; junction bases outside the gene matches: 9. TCRdb called the RT-PCR reads again in MiXCR, with one record for every CDR3 protein. In the table there are 800,000 to 1,000,000 distinct CDR3 sequences, about 20% of which are singletons. Notes on this clonotype: Its antigen is as yet unknown.

The source material was PBMCs from blood, sampled less than 6 days after vaccination. The clonotype was recovered from a man between 45 and 60 years old who received an inactivated influenza vaccine. This chain links TRBV7-9 with TRBJ1-6; TRBD1 matches 9 bases. This CDR3 reads CASSLNSGTGRNSPLHF. In DNA form, the CDR3 reads TGTGCCAGCAGCTTGAATTCCGGGACAGGGCGTAATTCACCCCTCCACTTT.